This T cell receptor (beta chain) derives from a study of cytomegalovirus exposure and HLA in healthy donors. Study observations and caveats: Per a later analysis, HLA-associated TCR beta chains showed more clonal expansion than other, equally common TCR beta chains. About 87% or about 30% of the time was how often most TCR beta V segments were productive, according to an earlier analysis.

About this clone: The target antigen is unknown.

This CDR3 contains 12 residues. Germline CDR1 is ENHRY and CDR2 is SYGVKD. The V and J ends lost 4 bases and 4 bases respectively, with 6 bases between them. The PCR ran on 60 Vbeta and 13 Jbeta primers. Repertoires were generated with immunoSEQ multiplex PCR, while TCRdb's copy carries only in-frame clones and drops some. The data hold approximately 150,000 clones, with around 80% observed a single time. The clonotype originates from a woman between 45 and 65 years old in good health and CMV-seropositive. The genes are TRBV10-3 and TRBJ2-3; D is unclear. The sample consisted of PBMCs. CDR3 sequence reads: CAISASADTQYF. DNA of the CDR3: TGTGCCATCAGTGCCTCGGCAGATACGCAGTATTTT.